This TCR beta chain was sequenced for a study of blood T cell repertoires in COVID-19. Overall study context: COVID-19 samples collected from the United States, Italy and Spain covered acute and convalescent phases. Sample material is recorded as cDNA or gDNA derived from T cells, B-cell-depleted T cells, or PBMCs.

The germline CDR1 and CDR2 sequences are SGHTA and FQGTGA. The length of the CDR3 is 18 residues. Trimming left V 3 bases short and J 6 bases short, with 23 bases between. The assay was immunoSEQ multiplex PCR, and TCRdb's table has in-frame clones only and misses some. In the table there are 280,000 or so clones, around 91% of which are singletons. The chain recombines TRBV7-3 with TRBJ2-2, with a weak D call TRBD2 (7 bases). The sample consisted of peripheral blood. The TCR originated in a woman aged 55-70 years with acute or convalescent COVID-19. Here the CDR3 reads CASSFLEGGGPLAGELFF. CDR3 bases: TGTGCCAGCAGCTTCCTTGAGGGAGGGGGGCCTTTGGCCGGGGAGCTGTTTTTT.